This T cell receptor beta chain originates from a study of type 1 regulatory T cells. At the level of the study: This in vitro CD4 product, T-allo10, is enriched for Tr1 cells and alloantigen-specific.

In TCRdb, the reads were re-called with MiXCR into one record per CDR3 protein. Of some 90,000 distinct CDR3 sequences listed, 31% are singletons. In germline, CDR1 is SGHTA, CDR2 FQGNSA. CDR3 length: 16 residues. V shed 2 bases, J shed 0 bases, and the junction held 3 bases outside the gene matches. The material sequenced was CD4+ T cells, either the whole sample or a sorted fraction (not recorded which). This chain connects TRBV7-2 to TRBJ1-3, with TRBD1 matching 8 bases. This clonotype was obtained from a human donor in good health. The DNA for the CDR3 is TGTGCCAGCAGCTTATCTCAGGGGGCCTCTGGAAACACCATATATTTT. It translates to CASSLSQGASGNTIYF.